The 24 T cell receptor beta chains reported below all come from one sample, sequenced in a study of shared clonotypes between healthy human individuals. TCRdb's table, derived via immunoSEQ multiplex PCR, lists solely in-frame clones and lacks some. The sample contains 2 million to 2.5 million clones, roughly 92% of which appear only once. Sequencing was done on a sample of naive CD4+ T cells from PBMCs. The subset: CD45RA+ positively selected. These receptors all stem from a man younger than 35 in good health. Some clones in this sample may be carry-over from other donors' samples.

The V and J genes are TRBV6-5 and TRBJ2-7; D remains unclear. Germline V gives CDR1 MNHEY, CDR2 SVGAGI. Trimming shortened V by 0 bases and J by 2 bases, and 8 bases separated the two germline ends. The CDR3 contains 14 residues. The CDR3 reads CASSYSWEPYEQYF. CDR3 sequence (DNA): TGTGCCAGCAGTTACTCATGGGAACCCTACGAGCAGTACTTC.

The rearrangement uses TRBV6-5 and TRBJ1-1; D is undetermined. V shed 2 bases and J shed 7 bases, with 11 bases lying between them. This CDR3 comprises 13 residues. Germline V lookup: CDR1 MNHEY, CDR2 SVGAGI. CDR3 sequence: CASSYPQDGEAFF. CDR3 DNA: TGTGCCAGCAGTTACCCTCAAGATGGTGAAGCTTTCTTT.

In nucleotides, the CDR3 is TGCGCCAGCAGCCAAGAGACTTTTTCGGACCCTAGCTCCTACGAGCAGTACTTC. It translates to CASSQETFSDPSSYEQYF. The chain recombines TRBV4-3 with TRBJ2-7; no clear D. CDR3 length: 18 residues. CDR1 is LGHNA, CDR2 YSLEER, per germline. The V end was cut by 0 bases, the J end by 0 bases, with 18 bases between.

This clone came up once. The CDR3 nucleotides read TGTGCCAGCAGTGCACACGATCCGGGAAAAAATGAGCAGTTCTTC. Translated, it gives CASSAHDPGKNEQFF. The chain has TRBV6-1 and TRBJ2-1; D possibly corresponds to TRBD2 (5 bases). CDR1 and CDR2 (germline): MNHNS, SASEGT. This CDR3 has 15 amino acids. V shed 4 bases and J shed 7 bases, with 17 bases lying between them.

The V call is TRBV28, the J call TRBJ2-1; TRBD1 is a possible D gene (6 bases). V lost 10 bases to trimming and J lost 8 bases, with 18 bases between them. The CDR3 has 13 residues. Germline values: CDR1 MDHEN, CDR2 SYDVKM. The CDR3 DNA is TGTGCCACCACCGGGACATGGACCGATGAGCAGTTCTTC. It translates to CATTGTWTDEQFF.

This clone was seen a few times. J is TRBJ2-7 and V is TRBV18; D might be TRBD1 (6 bases). Trimming removed 6 bases from V and 0 bases from J, with 12 bases in between. CDR1 and CDR2 from the germline V gene are KGHSH and LQKENI. The CDR3 spans 14 residues. CDR3 sequence: CASSKQGSSYEQYF. The CDR3 nucleotides are TGTGCCAGCTCTAAACAGGGAAGCTCCTACGAGCAGTACTTC.

This rearrangement joins TRBV28 to TRBJ2-2, with 9 bases that match TRBD1. This CDR3 has 15 amino acids. V dropped 6 bases and J dropped 6; count of bases not matched to a gene: 8. Germline V gives CDR1 MDHEN, CDR2 SYDVKM. The CDR3 DNA follows: TGTGCCAGCAGACAGGGGGCCAGGATGTCCGGGGAGCTGTTTTTT. Translated, it gives CASRQGARMSGELFF.

The chain links TRBV2 to TRBJ2-1, with TRBD1 as a possible D gene (6 bases). In germline, CDR1 is SNHLY, CDR2 FYNNEI. CDR3 length equals 13 residues. Trimming stripped 7 bases from V and 0 bases from J, with 7 bases between. The CDR3, as DNA: TGTGCCAGCAAACAGGGCTCCTACAATGAGCAGTTCTTC. The encoded protein is CASKQGSYNEQFF.

The chain couples TRBV28 to TRBJ2-1; no clear D. The CDR3 extends over 12 amino acids. Germline loops: CDR1 MDHEN, CDR2 SYDVKM. In DNA form, the CDR3 reads TGTGCGGCCATATCCTCCTACAATGAGCAGTTCTTC. Its translation is CAAISSYNEQFF.

As to this clone: The sample contains more than one DNA sequence encoding this CDR3. The rearrangement uses TRBV7-9 and TRBJ2-5; D might be TRBD1 (6 bases). The CDR3 runs to 13 residues. V lost 5 bases, J lost 1 base, and 8 bases lay in between. Germline CDR1 and CDR2: SEHNR and FQNEAQ (reference sequence). The chain's CDR3 is CASSPTGQETQYF. The CDR3, as DNA: TGTGCCAGCAGCCCGACAGGCCAAGAGACCCAGTACTTC.

The chain combines TRBV6-1 with TRBJ2-7; D could derive from TRBD1 or TRBD2 (5 bases each). The CDR3 spans 18 residues. V was clipped by 0 bases and J by 2 bases, with 20 bases between them. CDR1 is MNHNS and CDR2 is SASEGT in the germline V gene. This CDR3 reads CASSEALPRGERTYEQYF. The CDR3 DNA reads as TGTGCCAGCAGTGAAGCGCTTCCTCGAGGGGAAAGAACCTACGAGCAGTACTTC.

This chain connects TRBV19 to TRBJ2-5, with D perhaps TRBD1 or TRBD2 (6 bases each). V was pared by 6 bases and J by 7 bases, with 21 bases between. This CDR3 spans 15 amino acids. The germline V gene has CDR1 LNHDA and CDR2 SQIVND (reference sequence). CDR3 DNA: TGTGCCAGTAGAGAGGGGGGCGCGGACGGCGGGACCCAGTACTTC. This translates into CASREGGADGGTQYF.

The chain recombines TRBV10-3 with TRBJ2-3; 8 bases fit TRBD2. Germline lookup yields CDR1 ENHRY and CDR2 SYGVKD. The V and J ends lost 6 bases and 4 bases, in that order; junction bases with no gene match: 12. CDR3 length equals 16 residues. CDR3 amino acids: CAISGSETSEPDTQYF. The CDR3 DNA sequence: TGTGCCATCAGCGGTTCCGAGACTAGCGAGCCAGATACGCAGTATTTT.

The V gene is TRBV28, the J gene TRBJ2-7; no clear D. CDR3 size: 13 residues. Germline-derived CDR1 and CDR2 are MDHEN and SYDVKM. Trimming cost V 10 bases and J 1 base, with 14 bases left between them. CDR3 loop: CATLLANSYEQYF. For the CDR3, the DNA is TGTGCCACACTGCTTGCAAATTCCTACGAGCAGTACTTC.

This clone was recorded once. The gene calls are TRBV7-2 and TRBJ2-1; 11 positions agree with TRBD1. J was trimmed by 6 bases and V by 2 bases; bases with no gene match: 6. Germline CDR1 reads SGHTA; CDR2 reads FQGNSA. The CDR3 consists of 16 residues. The CDR3 loop reads CASSLLGQGAGNEQFF. In DNA form, the CDR3 reads TGTGCCAGCAGCTTATTAGGACAGGGGGCGGGCAATGAGCAGTTCTTC.

This sequence joins TRBV10-3 and TRBJ2-5; 12 positions agree with TRBD1. Germline CDR1 is ENHRY and CDR2 is SYGVKD. V dropped 3 bases and J dropped 5; count of bases not matched to a gene: 10. The CDR3 length is 17 residues. CDR3 residues: CAISDGTGTGGWETQYF. DNA for the CDR3: TGTGCCATCAGTGATGGGACTGGGACAGGGGGCTGGGAGACCCAGTACTTC.

The chain couples TRBV19 to TRBJ2-5, with D tentatively TRBD1 (6 bases). This CDR3 is built from 12 residues. V dropped 7 bases and J dropped 5 bases, with 11 bases sitting between them. The germline V gene has CDR1 LNHDA and CDR2 SQIVND (reference sequence). The CDR3 DNA reads TGTGCCAGTACCCAGGGGAGCGAGACCCAGTACTTC. Translation: CASTQGSETQYF.

The rearrangement links TRBV6-1 to TRBJ1-5; the D gene is possibly TRBD1 (6 bases). Trimming shortened V by 5 bases and J by 6 bases, and 11 bases separated the two germline ends. The germline CDR1 and CDR2 sequences are MNHNS and SASEGT. The CDR3 runs to 13 residues. The CDR3 DNA follows: TGTGCCAGCAGTCTCAGGGGCGGTCAGCCCCAGCATTTT. Translated, it gives CASSLRGGQPQHF.

The rearrangement uses TRBV2 and TRBJ1-5; D unresolved. The germline CDR1 and CDR2 sequences are SNHLY and FYNNEI. CDR3 length: 14 amino acids. V lost 6 bases and J 2 bases, leaving 11 bases between the germline ends. Written as DNA, the CDR3 is TGTGCCAGCAGGGTTGATTATGGCAATCAGCCCCAGCATTTT. It specifies CASRVDYGNQPQHF.

This clone appeared a single time. The genes are TRBV29-1 and TRBJ2-7, with D maybe TRBD1 (6 bases). V gave up 4 bases and J gave up 6 bases, with 13 bases separating them. CDR1 SQVTM and CDR2 ANQGSEA come from the germline V gene. The length of the CDR3 is 12 residues. Written as DNA, the CDR3 is TGCAGCGTTGGGTACAGGGAAGGCGAGCAGTACTTC. This gives the protein CSVGYREGEQYF.

This chain uses TRBV2 with TRBJ1-1; possible D gene TRBD1, 5 bases. V was pared by 6 bases and J by 6 bases, with 23 bases between. Per the germline V gene, CDR1 is SNHLY and CDR2 is FYNNEI. There are 16 residues in the CDR3. The CDR3 region has the DNA TGTGCCAGCAGAACCCAGGTGGGCTCCGGGGGTGCTGAAGCTTTCTTT. Residues: CASRTQVGSGGAEAFF.

The V call is TRBV27, the J call TRBJ2-7; the match to TRBD1 covers 8 bases. Per germline, CDR1 MNHEY and CDR2 SMNVEV (reference sequence). The length of the CDR3 is 15 residues. The V gene end was trimmed by 7 bases and the J gene end by 6 bases; junction bases not matched to a gene: 14. CDR3: CASTINRGIGAEQYF. For the CDR3, the DNA is TGTGCCAGCACCATAAACAGGGGGATAGGAGCCGAGCAGTACTTC.

Concerning this clone itself: A read error may produce the germline difference seen at one junction end. The chain has TRBV30 and TRBJ2-7; 8 bases map to TRBD1. The CDR3 covers 11 residues. Germline-derived CDR1 and CDR2 are GTSNPN and SVGIG (reference sequence). The CDR3 region is CAWSAGTGSNF. CDR3 nucleotide sequence: TGTGCCTGGAGTGCTGGGACAGGTTCCAACTTC.

A note on this clone: Other DNA sequences in this specimen translate into the identical CDR3. The chain is built from TRBV9 and TRBJ2-2; unclear D gene. The length of the CDR3 is 13 residues. Germline CDR1 is SGDLS and CDR2 is YYNGEE. The ends were cut back, 0 bases at V and 4 bases at J, with 4 bases in the middle. In DNA, the CDR3 is TGTGCCAGCAGCGTAGGGCCCACCGGGGAGCTGTTTTTT. Its protein is CASSVGPTGELFF. Looking up the rest from reference TRBV9 and TRBJ2-2 gives the full variable domain: DSGVTQTPKHLITATGQRVTLRCSPRSGDLSVYWYQQSLDQGLQFLIQYYNGEERAKGNILERFSAQQFPDLHSELNLSSLELGDSALYFCASSVGPTGELFFGEGSRLTVL.